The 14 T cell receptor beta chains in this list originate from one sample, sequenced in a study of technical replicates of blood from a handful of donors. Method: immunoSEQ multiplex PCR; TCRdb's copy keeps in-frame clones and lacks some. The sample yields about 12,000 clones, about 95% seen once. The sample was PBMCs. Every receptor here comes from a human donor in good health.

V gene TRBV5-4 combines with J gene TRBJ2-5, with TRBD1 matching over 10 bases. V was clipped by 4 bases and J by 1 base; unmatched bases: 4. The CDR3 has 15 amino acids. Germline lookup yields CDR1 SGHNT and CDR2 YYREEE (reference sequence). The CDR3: CASSHRTGGQETQYF. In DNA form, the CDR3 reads TGTGCCAGCAGCCATCGGACAGGGGGCCAAGAGACCCAGTACTTC.

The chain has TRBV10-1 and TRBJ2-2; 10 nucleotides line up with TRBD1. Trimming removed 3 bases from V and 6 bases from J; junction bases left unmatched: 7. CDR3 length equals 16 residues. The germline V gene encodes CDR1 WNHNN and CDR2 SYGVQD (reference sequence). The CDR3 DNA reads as TGCGCCAGCAGTGACTCGGGACAGGGGAGAGCCGGGGAGCTGTTTTTT. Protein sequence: CASSDSGQGRAGELFF.

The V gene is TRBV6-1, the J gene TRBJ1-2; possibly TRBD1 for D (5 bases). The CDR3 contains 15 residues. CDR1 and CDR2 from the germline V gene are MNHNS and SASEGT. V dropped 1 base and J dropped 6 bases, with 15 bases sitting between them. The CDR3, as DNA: TGTGCCAGCAGTGAAGGAAAGGGGAACCGTGATGGCTACACCTTC. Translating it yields CASSEGKGNRDGYTF.

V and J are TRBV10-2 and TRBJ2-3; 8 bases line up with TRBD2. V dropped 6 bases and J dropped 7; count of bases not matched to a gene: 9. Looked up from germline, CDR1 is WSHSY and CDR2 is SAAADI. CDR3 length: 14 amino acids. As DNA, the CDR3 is TGCGCCAGCAGGTTCGCGGGAGGAGGATATACGCAGTATTTT. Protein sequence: CASRFAGGGYTQYF.

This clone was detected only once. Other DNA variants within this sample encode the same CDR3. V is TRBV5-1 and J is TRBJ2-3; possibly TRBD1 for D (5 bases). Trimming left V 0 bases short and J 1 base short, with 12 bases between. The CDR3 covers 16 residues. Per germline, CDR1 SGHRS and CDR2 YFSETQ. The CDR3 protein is CASSLEGREGTDTQYF. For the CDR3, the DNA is TGCGCCAGCAGCTTGGAGGGGCGCGAGGGCACAGATACGCAGTATTTT.

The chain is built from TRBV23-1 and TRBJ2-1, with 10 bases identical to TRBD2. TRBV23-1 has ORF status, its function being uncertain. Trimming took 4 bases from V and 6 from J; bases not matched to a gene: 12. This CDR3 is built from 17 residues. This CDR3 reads CASSPSLGLAVINEQFF. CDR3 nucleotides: TGCGCCAGCAGTCCCTCTTTAGGACTAGCGGTGATCAATGAGCAGTTCTTC.

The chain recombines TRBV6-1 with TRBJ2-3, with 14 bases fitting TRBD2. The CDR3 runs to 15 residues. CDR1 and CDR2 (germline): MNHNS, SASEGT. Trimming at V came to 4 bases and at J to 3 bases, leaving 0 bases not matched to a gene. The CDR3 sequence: CASSGLAGGTDTQYF. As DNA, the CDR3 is TGTGCCAGCAGTGGACTAGCGGGAGGGACAGATACGCAGTATTTT.

CDR3 in DNA: TGTGCCAGCAGTTACGTGGGCCGTACCTACGAGCAGTACTTC. It is translated as CASSYVGRTYEQYF. The rearrangement uses TRBV6-5 and TRBJ2-7; no firm D call. The germline V and J ends were trimmed by 2 bases and 2 bases, with 10 bases remaining between them. The CDR3 extends over 14 amino acids. Looked up from germline, CDR1 is MNHEY and CDR2 is SVGAGI.

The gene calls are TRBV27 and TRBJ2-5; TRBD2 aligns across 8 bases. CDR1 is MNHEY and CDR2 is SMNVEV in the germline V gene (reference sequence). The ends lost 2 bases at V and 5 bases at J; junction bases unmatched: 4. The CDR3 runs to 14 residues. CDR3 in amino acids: CASSLGLAYETQYF. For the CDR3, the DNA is TGTGCCAGCAGTTTAGGACTAGCTTACGAGACCCAGTACTTC.

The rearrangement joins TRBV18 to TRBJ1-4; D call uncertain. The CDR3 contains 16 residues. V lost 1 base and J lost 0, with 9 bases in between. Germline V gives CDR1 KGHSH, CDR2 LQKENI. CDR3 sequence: CASSPRGGTTNEKLFF. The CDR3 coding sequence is TGTGCCAGCTCACCACGCGGCGGGACAACTAATGAAAAACTGTTTTTT.

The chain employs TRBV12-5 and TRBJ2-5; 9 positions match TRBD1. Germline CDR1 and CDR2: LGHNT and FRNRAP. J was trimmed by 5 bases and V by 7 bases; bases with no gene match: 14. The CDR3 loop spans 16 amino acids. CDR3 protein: CASAPSPGTGTETQYF. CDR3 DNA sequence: TGTGCTAGTGCCCCGAGCCCCGGGACAGGGACGGAGACCCAGTACTTC.

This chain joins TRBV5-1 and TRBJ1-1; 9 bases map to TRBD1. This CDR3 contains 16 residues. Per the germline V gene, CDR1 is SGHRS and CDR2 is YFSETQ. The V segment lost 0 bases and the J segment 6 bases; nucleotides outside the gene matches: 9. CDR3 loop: CASSLDSGQGSPEAFF. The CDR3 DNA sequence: TGCGCCAGCAGCTTGGATTCGGGACAGGGAAGCCCTGAAGCTTTCTTT.

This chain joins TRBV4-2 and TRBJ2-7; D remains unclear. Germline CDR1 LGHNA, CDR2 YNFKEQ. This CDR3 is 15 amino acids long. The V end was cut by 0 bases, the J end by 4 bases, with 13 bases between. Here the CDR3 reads CASSQDVGSGYEQYF. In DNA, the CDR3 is TGTGCCAGCAGCCAAGATGTTGGTTCAGGATACGAGCAGTACTTC.

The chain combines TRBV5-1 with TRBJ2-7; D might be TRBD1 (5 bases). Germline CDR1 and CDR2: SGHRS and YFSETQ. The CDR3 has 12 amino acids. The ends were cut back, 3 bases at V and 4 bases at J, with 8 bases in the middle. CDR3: CASSSDTYEQYF. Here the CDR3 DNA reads TGCGCCAGCAGCTCGGACACGTACGAGCAGTACTTC.